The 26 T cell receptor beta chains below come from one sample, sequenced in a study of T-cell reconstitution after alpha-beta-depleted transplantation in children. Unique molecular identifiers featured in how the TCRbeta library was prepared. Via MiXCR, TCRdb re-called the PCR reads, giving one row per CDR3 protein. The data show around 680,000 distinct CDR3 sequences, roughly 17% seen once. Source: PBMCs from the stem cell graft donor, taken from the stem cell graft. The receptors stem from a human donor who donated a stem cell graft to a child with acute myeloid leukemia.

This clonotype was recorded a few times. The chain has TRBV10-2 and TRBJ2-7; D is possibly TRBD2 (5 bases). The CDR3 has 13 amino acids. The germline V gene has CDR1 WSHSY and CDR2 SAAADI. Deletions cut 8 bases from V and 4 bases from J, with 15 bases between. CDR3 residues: CASQPGRGYEQYF. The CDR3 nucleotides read TGCGCCAGCCAGCCGGGAAGAGGGTACGAGCAGTACTTC.

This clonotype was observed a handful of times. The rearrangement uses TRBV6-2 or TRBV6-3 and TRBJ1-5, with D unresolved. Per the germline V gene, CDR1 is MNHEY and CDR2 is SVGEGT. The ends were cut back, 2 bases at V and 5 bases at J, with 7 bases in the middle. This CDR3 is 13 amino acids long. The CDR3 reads CASSYGPHQPQHF. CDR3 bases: TGTGCCAGCAGTTACGGGCCTCATCAGCCCCAGCATTTT.

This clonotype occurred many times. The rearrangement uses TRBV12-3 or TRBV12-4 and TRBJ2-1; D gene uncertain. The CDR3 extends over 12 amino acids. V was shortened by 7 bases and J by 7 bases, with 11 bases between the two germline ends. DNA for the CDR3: TGTGCCAGCAAGGTTTATAGGAATGAGCAGTTCTTC. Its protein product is CASKVYRNEQFF.

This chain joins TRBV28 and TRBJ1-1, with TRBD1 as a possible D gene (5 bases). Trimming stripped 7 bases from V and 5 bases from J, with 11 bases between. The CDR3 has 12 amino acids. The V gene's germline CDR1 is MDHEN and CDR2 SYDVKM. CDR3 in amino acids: CASKWGGTEAFF. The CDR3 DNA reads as TGTGCCAGCAAGTGGGGCGGAACTGAAGCTTTCTTT.

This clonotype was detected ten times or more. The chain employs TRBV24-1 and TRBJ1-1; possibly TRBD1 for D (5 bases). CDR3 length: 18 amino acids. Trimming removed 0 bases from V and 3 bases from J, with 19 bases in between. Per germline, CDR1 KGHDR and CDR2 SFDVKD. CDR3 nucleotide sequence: TGTGCCACCAGTGATTTGAGGGGTCGCTCTATCCGTGACACTGAAGCTTTCTTT. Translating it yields CATSDLRGRSIRDTEAFF.

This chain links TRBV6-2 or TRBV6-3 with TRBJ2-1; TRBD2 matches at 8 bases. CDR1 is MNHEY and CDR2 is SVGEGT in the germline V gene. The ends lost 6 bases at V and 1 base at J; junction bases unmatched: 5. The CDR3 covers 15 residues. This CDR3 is CASSRTSGSYNEQFF. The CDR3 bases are TGTGCCAGCAGCCGTACTAGCGGTTCCTACAATGAGCAGTTCTTC.

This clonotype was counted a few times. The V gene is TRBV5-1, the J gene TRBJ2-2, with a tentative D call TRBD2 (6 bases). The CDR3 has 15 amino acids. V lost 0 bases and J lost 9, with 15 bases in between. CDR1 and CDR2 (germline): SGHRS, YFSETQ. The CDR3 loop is CASSLESGTGRELFF. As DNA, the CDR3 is TGCGCCAGCAGCTTGGAATCGGGGACTGGCCGGGAGCTGTTTTTT.

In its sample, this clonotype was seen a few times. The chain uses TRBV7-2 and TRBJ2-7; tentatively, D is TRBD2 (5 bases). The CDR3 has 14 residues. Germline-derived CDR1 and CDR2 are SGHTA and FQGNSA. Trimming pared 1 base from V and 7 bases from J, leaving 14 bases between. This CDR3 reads CASSLGGAIREQYF. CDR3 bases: TGTGCCAGCAGCTTAGGGGGAGCGATACGAGAGCAGTACTTC.

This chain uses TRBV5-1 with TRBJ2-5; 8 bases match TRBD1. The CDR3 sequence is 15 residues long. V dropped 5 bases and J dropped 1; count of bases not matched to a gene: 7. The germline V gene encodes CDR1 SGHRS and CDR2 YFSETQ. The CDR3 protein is CASRWRDRGQETQYF. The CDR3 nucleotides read TGCGCCAGCAGATGGAGAGACAGGGGCCAAGAGACCCAGTACTTC. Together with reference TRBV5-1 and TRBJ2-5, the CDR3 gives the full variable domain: KAGVTQTPRYLIKTRGQQVTLSCSPISGHRSVSWYQQTPGQGLQFLFEYFSETQRNKGNFPGRFSGRQFSNSRSEMNVSTLELGDSALYLCASRWRDRGQETQYFGPGTRLLVL.

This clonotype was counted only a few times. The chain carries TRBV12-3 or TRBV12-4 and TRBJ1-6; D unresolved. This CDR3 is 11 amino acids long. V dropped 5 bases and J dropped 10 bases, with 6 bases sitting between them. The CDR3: CASSPGSPLHF. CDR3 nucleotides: TGTGCCAGCAGTCCCGGGTCACCCCTCCACTTT.

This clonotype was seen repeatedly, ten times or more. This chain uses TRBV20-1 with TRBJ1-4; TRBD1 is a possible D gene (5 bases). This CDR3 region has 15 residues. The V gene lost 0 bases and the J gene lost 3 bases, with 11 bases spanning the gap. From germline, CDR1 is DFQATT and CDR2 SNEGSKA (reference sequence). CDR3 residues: CSARDSRDANEKLFF. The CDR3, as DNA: TGCAGTGCTAGAGATTCCAGGGATGCTAATGAAAAACTGTTTTTT.

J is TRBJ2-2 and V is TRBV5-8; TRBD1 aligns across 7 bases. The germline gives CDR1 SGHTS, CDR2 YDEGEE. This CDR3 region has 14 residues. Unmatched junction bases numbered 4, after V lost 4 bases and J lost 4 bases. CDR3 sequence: CASSVQGCTGELFF. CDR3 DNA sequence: TGTGCCAGCAGCGTACAGGGGTGCACCGGGGAGCTGTTTTTT.

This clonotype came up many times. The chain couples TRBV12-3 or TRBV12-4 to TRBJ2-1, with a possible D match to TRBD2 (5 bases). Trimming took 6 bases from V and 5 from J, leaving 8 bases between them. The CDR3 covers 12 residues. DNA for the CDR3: TGTGCCAGCAGATACGGGGACAATGAGCAGTTCTTC. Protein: CASRYGDNEQFF.

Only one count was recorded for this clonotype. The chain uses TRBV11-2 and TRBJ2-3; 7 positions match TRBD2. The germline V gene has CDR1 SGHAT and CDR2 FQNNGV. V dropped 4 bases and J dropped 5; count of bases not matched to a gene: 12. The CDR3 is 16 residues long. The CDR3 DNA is TGTGCCAGCAGCTCCCGGGGTGCGGGGGATCAAGATACGCAGTATTTT. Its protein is CASSSRGAGDQDTQYF.

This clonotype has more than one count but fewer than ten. This chain's CDR3 is CASSGDSALAKNIQYF. The CDR3 bases are TGTGCCAGCAGTGGGGACAGTGCTCTAGCCAAAAACATTCAGTACTTC. The V call is TRBV28, the J call TRBJ2-4; 7 positions match TRBD1. Per germline, CDR1 MDHEN and CDR2 SYDVKM. CDR3 length: 16 residues. V was pared by 5 bases and J by 0 bases, with 7 bases of the junction left unmatched.

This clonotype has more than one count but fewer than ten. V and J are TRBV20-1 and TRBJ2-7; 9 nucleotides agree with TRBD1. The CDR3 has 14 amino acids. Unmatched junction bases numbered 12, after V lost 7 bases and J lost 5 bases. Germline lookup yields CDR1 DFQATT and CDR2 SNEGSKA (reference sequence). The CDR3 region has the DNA TGCAGTGTAGAAGGGGACAGGGCCATCGACGAGCAGTACTTC. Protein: CSVEGDRAIDEQYF.

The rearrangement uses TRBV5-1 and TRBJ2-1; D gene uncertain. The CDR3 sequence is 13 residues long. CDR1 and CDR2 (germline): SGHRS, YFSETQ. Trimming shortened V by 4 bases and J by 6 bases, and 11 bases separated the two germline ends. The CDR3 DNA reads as TGCGCCAGCAGCCGAGACACCCTCAATGAGCAGTTCTTC. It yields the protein CASSRDTLNEQFF. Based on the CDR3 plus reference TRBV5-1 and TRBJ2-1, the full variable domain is KAGVTQTPRYLIKTRGQQVTLSCSPISGHRSVSWYQQTPGQGLQFLFEYFSETQRNKGNFPGRFSGRQFSNSRSEMNVSTLELGDSALYLCASSRDTLNEQFFGPGTRLTVL.

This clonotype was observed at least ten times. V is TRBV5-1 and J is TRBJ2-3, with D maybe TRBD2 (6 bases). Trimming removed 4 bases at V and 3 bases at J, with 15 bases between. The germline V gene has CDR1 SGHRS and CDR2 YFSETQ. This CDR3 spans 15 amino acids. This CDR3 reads CASSEAGRWTDTQYF. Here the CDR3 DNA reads TGCGCCAGCAGCGAGGCGGGACGGTGGACAGATACGCAGTATTTT.

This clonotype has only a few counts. The CDR3 loop reads CASNPTGGGYEQYF. DNA of the CDR3: TGTGCCAGCAATCCGACAGGAGGGGGTTACGAGCAGTACTTC. This chain connects TRBV6-1 to TRBJ2-7; TRBD1 or TRBD2 may be the D gene (6 bases each). The germline gives CDR1 MNHNS, CDR2 SASEGT. The length of the CDR3 is 14 residues. V lost 7 bases and J 4 bases, leaving 17 bases between the germline ends.

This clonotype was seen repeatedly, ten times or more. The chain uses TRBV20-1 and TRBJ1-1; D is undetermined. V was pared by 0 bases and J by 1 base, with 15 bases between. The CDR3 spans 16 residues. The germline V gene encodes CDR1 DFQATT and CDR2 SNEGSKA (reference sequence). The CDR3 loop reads CSARDRPPARNTEAFF. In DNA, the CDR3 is TGCAGTGCTAGAGATAGGCCCCCCGCCCGGAACACTGAAGCTTTCTTT.

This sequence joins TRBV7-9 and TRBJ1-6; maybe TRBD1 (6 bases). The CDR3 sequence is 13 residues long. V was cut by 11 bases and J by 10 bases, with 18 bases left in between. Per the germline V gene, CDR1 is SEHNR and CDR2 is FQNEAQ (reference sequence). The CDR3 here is CALGGGEGSPLHF. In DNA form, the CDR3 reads TGTGCCCTAGGAGGGGGAGAAGGATCACCCCTCCACTTT.

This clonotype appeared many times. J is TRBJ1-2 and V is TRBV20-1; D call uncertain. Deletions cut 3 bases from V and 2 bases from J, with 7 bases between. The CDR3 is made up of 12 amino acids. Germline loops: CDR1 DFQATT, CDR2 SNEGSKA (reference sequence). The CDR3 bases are TGCAGTGCTAGCATAGCCAACTATGGCTACACCTTC. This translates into CSASIANYGYTF.

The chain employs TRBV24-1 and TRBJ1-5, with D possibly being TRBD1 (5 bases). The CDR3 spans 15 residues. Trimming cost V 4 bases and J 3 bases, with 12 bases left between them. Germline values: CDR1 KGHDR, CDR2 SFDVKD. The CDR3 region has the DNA TGTGCCACCAGTGAAGGGGAGGGTATCAATCAGCCCCAGCATTTT. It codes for CATSEGEGINQPQHF.

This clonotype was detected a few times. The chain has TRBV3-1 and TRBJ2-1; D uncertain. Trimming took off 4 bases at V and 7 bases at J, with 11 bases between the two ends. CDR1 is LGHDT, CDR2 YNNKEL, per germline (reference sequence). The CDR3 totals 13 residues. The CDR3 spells CASSLLTANEQFF. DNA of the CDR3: TGTGCCAGCAGCCTCCTTACAGCTAATGAGCAGTTCTTC.

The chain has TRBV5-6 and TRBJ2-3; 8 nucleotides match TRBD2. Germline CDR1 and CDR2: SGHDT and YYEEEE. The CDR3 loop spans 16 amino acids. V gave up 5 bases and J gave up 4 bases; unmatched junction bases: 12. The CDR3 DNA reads TGTGCCAGCAGTACCCTCGGGAGGGGCCTCGCAGATACGCAGTATTTT. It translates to CASSTLGRGLADTQYF. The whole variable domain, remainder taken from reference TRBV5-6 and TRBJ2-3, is DAGVTQSPTHLIKTRGQQVTLRCSPKSGHDTVSWYQQALGQGPQFIFQYYEEEERQRGNFPDRFSGHQFPNYSSELNVNALLLGDSALYLCASSTLGRGLADTQYFGPGTRLTVL.

For the CDR3, the DNA is TGTGCCAGCAGCCCCGGGGGTAGGCGGCCAGATACGCAGTATTTT. Translating it yields CASSPGGRRPDTQYF. The V gene is TRBV7-2, the J gene TRBJ2-3, with a tentative D call TRBD2 (6 bases). Trimming removed 5 bases at V and 4 bases at J, with 16 bases between. Germline CDR1 SGHTA, CDR2 FQGNSA. CDR3 length: 15 residues.